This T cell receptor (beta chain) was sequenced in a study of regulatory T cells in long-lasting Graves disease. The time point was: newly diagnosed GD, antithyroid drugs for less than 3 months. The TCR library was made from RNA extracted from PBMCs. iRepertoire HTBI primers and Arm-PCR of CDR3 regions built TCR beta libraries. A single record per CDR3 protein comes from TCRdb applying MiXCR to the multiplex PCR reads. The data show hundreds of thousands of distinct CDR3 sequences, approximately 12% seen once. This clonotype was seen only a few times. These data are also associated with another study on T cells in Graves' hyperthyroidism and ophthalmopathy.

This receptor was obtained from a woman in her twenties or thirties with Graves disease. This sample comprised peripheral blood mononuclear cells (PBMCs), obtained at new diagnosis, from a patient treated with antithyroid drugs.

The CDR3 DNA is TGTGCCAGCAGTCCTAGCGGGGAACCCTACGAGCAGTACTTC. Translated: CASSPSGEPYEQYF. V gene TRBV28 combines with J gene TRBJ2-7, with 9 bases that match TRBD2. V dropped 5 bases and J dropped 2; count of bases not matched to a gene: 4. The CDR3 has 14 amino acids. Germline V gene data show CDR1 as MDHEN and CDR2 as SYDVKM. Using reference TRBV28 and TRBJ2-7 for the parts outside the CDR3, the full variable domain is DVKVTQSSRYLVKRTGEKVFLECVQDMDHENMFWYRQDPGLGLRLIYFSYDVKMKEKGDIPEGYSVSREKKERFSLILESASTNQTSMYLCASSPSGEPYEQYFGPGTRLTVT.